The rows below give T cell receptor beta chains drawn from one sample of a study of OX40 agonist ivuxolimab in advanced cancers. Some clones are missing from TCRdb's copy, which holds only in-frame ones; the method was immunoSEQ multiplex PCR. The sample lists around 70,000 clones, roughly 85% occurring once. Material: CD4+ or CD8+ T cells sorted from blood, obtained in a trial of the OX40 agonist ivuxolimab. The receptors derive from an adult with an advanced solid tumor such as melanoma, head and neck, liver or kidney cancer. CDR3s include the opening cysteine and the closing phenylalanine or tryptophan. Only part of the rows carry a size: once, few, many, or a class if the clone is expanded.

CDR3aa: CASSPTTGNEKLFF
v_gene: TRBV5-4
abundance: NA

CDR3aa: CAWSVMSGTEAFF
v_gene: TRBV30
abundance: once

CDR3aa: CASSLGFATELFF
v_gene: TRBV7-9
abundance: NA

CDR3aa: CASSSHTGDFF
v_gene: TRBV6-5
abundance: NA

CDR3aa: CASSLGGSDEQYF
v_gene: TRBV28
abundance: NA

CDR3aa: CASSPRREPDTQYF
v_gene: TRBV11-2
abundance: NA

CDR3aa: CASSFGKRWDTGELFF
v_gene: TRBV11-2
abundance: NA

CDR3aa: CASSLEGSGNTIYF
v_gene: TRBV5-1
abundance: NA

CDR3aa: CASSFVAGVGTEAFF
v_gene: TRBV5-1
abundance: NA

CDR3aa: CASSLMASEETQYF
v_gene: TRBV7-2
abundance: NA

CDR3aa: CASTDGSNYGYTF
v_gene: TRBV6-1
abundance: NA

CDR3aa: CASSLGNSGNTIYF
v_gene: TRBV7-2
abundance: NA

CDR3aa: CASTSGKDTGELFF
v_gene: TRBV6-5
abundance: NA

CDR3aa: CASIYGQREAFF
v_gene: TRBV19
abundance: NA

CDR3aa: CASSPQAGGTNTGELFF
v_gene: TRBV9
abundance: NA

CDR3aa: CASSYLSEAFF
v_gene: TRBV7-9
abundance: NA

CDR3aa: CAISDYFPGEEETEAFF
v_gene: TRBV10-3
abundance: NA

CDR3aa: CASSLRGAGSPLHF
v_gene: TRBV7-2
abundance: NA

CDR3aa: CASSPPGGRNSPLHF
v_gene: TRBV7-2
abundance: NA

CDR3aa: CAISESLARPYNEQFF
v_gene: TRBV10-3
abundance: NA

CDR3aa: CASSLERTGGGELFF
v_gene: TRBV5-1
abundance: NA

CDR3aa: CASSEDTRRQAFF
v_gene: TRBV10-1
abundance: NA

CDR3aa: CSVQLAGAYNEQFF
v_gene: TRBV29-1
abundance: NA

CDR3aa: CSVEGGHNNYGYTF
v_gene: TRBV29-1
abundance: NA

CDR3aa: CASSWRQGNEQFF
v_gene: TRBV5-1
abundance: NA

CDR3aa: CASSSAGGVHEQYF
v_gene: TRBV28
abundance: NA

CDR3aa: CASTAGDFYLYGYTF
v_gene: TRBV27
abundance: NA

CDR3aa: CASSPWGLGRVKETQYF
v_gene: TRBV11-2
abundance: once

CDR3aa: CASSFDHGTGGNEKLFF
v_gene: TRBV28
abundance: NA

CDR3aa: CATSKGGLAGADTQYF
v_gene: TRBV15
abundance: NA

CDR3aa: CASSYFMTSGSDTQYF
v_gene: TRBV6-5
abundance: few

CDR3aa: CASSWDRTYNEQFF
v_gene: TRBV7-2
abundance: NA

CDR3aa: CASSFRQGQRNTEAFF
v_gene: TRBV7-3
abundance: NA

CDR3aa: CASSFRGFGVLGTDTQYF
v_gene: TRBV27
abundance: NA

CDR3aa: CATSFSGTNTEAFF
v_gene: TRBV15
abundance: NA

CDR3aa: CASSRNLLTDTQYF
v_gene: TRBV9
abundance: NA

CDR3aa: CASSPTTGTGANVLTF
v_gene: TRBV4-3
abundance: NA

CDR3aa: CASSRTSAQGEQYF
v_gene: TRBV28
abundance: NA

CDR3aa: CASSIAGTGSTGELFF
v_gene: TRBV19
abundance: NA

CDR3aa: CASSSHREGWYGYTF
v_gene: TRBV7-9
abundance: NA

CDR3aa: CASSLLAERNEQFF
v_gene: TRBV11-1
abundance: NA

CDR3aa: CASSFWVDQPQHF
v_gene: TRBV5-8
abundance: NA

CDR3aa: CASSHGTSSYNEQFF
v_gene: TRBV7-2
abundance: once

CDR3aa: CASSLKPGIVATNEKLFF
v_gene: TRBV4-3
abundance: NA

CDR3aa: CASSLVFAGIGTGELFF
v_gene: TRBV5-4
abundance: once

CDR3aa: CASSLDEQYF
v_gene: TRBV6-1
abundance: NA

CDR3aa: CASSFSSGANVLTF
v_gene: TRBV27
abundance: NA

CDR3aa: CASSDLGLWETQYF
v_gene: TRBV25-1
abundance: NA

CDR3aa: CASSRPGTANTEAFF
v_gene: TRBV6-6
abundance: NA

CDR3aa: CASSSPGQGMNTEAFF
v_gene: TRBV5-1
abundance: NA

CDR3aa: CAWNMGTSGRLWVDEQFF
v_gene: TRBV30
abundance: NA

CDR3aa: CASAGGAMDTEAFF
v_gene: TRBV7-9
abundance: NA

CDR3aa: CASRGAALSNEKLFF
v_gene: TRBV6-6
abundance: few

CDR3aa: CASSFYGQGTEAFF
v_gene: TRBV27
abundance: NA

CDR3aa: CASSDGVGYNEQFF
v_gene: TRBV7-9
abundance: NA